One T cell receptor beta chain is described in this entry. Its antigen is not identified. The sample comes from a study of cytomegalovirus exposure and HLA in healthy donors. Study-level results: Some TCR beta chains (around 160 of them) were listed as cytomegalovirus-associated. Reports indicated that the classifier achieved high specificity and sensitivity in diagnosing cytomegalovirus status.

The method was immunoSEQ multiplex PCR; TCRdb's version includes in-frame clones alone and lacks a portion of them. The table records 150,000 to 200,000 clones, roughly 85% of them present only once. This CDR3 has 21 residues. Between the trimmed V and J ends, which lost 3 bases and 0 bases, there was a span of 30 bases. Germline V gene lookup returns CDR1 MNHEY and CDR2 SMNVEV (reference sequence). The clonotype was recovered from a young man in good health and CMV-seropositive. Sequencing used PBMCs. V gene TRBV27 combines with J gene TRBJ2-7; possible D gene TRBD2, 7 bases. In DNA, the CDR3 is TGTGCCAGCAGTTTCCCCGGATTTCGGGGGGCCCTACAATTAAGCTCCTACGAGCAGTACTTC. As protein: CASSFPGFRGALQLSSYEQYF.